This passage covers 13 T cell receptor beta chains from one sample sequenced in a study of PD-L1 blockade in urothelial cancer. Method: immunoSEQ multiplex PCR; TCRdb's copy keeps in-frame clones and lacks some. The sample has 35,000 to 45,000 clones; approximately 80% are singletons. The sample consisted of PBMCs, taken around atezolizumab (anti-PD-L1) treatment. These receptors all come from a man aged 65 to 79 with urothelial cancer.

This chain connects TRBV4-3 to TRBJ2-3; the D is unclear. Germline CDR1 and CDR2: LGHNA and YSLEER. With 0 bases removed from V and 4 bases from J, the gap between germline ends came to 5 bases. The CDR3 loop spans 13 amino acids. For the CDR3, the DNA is TGCGCCAGCAGCCAAGAATATCCAGATACGCAGTATTTT. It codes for CASSQEYPDTQYF.

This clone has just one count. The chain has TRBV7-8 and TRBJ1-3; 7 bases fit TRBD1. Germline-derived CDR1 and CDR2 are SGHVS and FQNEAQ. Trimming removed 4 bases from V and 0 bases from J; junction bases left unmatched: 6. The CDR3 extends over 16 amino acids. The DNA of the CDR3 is TGTGCCAGCAGCTCGTTTAACAGGGGCTCTGGAAACACCATATATTTT. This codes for CASSSFNRGSGNTIYF.

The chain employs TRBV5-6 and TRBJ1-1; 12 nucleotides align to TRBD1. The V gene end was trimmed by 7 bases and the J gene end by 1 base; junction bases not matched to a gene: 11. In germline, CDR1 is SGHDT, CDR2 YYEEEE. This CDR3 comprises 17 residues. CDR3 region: CASGQAGTGGWNTEAFF. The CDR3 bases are TGTGCCAGCGGACAGGCCGGGACAGGGGGCTGGAACACTGAAGCTTTCTTT.

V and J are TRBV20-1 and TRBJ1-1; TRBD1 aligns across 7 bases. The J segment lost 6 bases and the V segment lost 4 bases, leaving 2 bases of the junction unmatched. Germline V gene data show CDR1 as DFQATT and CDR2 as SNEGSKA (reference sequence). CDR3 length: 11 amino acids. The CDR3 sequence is CSAMGTAEAFF. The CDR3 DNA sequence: TGCAGTGCTATGGGGACAGCTGAAGCTTTCTTT.

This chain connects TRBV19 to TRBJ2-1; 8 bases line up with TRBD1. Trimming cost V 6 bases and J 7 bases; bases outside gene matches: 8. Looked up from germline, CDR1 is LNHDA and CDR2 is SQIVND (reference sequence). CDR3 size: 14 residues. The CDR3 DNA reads TGTGCCAGTAGGATGCAGGGGGCGCGGAATGAGCAGTTCTTC. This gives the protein CASRMQGARNEQFF.

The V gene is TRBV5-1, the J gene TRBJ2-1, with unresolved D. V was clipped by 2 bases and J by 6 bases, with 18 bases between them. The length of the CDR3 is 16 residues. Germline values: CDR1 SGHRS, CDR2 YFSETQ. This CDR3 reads CASSFNPLSPGNEQFF. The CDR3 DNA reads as TGCGCCAGCAGCTTCAACCCTCTCTCCCCCGGCAATGAGCAGTTCTTC.

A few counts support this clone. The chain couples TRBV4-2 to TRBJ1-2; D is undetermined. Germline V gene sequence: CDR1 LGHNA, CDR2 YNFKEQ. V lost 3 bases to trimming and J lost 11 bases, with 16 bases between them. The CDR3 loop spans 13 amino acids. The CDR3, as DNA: TGTGCCAGCAGCCAGGGGAGTCGGAATCCATACACCTTC. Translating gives CASSQGSRNPYTF.

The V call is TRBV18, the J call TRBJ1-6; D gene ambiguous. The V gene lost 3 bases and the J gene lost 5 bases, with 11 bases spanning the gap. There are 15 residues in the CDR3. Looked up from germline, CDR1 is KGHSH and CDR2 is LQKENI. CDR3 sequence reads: CASSPGVGNNSPLHF. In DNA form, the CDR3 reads TGTGCCAGCTCACCCGGGGTAGGGAATAATTCACCCCTCCACTTT.

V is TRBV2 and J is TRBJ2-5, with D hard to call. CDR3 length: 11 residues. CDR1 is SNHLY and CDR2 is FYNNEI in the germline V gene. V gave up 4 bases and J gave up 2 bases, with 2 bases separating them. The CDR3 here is CASSVQETQYF. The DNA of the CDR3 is TGTGCCAGCAGTGTACAAGAGACCCAGTACTTC.

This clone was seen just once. The CDR3 region has the DNA TGTGCCAGCAGTTTACCCCCGGGACAGGGACAGACCCAGTACTTC. Protein product: CASSLPPGQGQTQYF. This rearrangement joins TRBV28 to TRBJ2-5; 9 nucleotides agree with TRBD1. V dropped 2 bases and J dropped 6; count of bases not matched to a gene: 7. Germline V gives CDR1 MDHEN, CDR2 SYDVKM. This CDR3 is built from 15 residues.

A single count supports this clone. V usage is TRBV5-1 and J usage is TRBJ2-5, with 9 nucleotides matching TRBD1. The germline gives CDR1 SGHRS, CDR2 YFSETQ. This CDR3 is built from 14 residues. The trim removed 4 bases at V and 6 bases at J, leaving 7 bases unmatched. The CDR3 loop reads CASSRTGDEKTQYF. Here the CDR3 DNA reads TGCGCCAGCAGCCGGACAGGGGACGAGAAGACCCAGTACTTC. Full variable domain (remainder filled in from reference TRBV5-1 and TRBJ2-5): KAGVTQTPRYLIKTRGQQVTLSCSPISGHRSVSWYQQTPGQGLQFLFEYFSETQRNKGNFPGRFSGRQFSNSRSEMNVSTLELGDSALYLCASSRTGDEKTQYFGPGTRLLVL.

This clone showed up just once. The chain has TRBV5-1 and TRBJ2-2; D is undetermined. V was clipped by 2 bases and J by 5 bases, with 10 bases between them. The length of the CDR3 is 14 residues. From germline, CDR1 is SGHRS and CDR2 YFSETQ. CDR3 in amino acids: CASSFSGKTGELFF. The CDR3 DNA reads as TGCGCCAGCAGCTTCTCAGGCAAAACCGGGGAGCTGTTTTTT.

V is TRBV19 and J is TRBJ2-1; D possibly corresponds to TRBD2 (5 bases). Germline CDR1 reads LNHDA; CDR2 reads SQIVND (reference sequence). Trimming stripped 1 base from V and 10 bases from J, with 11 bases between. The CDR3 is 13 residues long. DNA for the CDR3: TGTGCCAGTAGTATAGTTGGGAGAGGCGAGCAGTTCTTC. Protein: CASSIVGRGEQFF.